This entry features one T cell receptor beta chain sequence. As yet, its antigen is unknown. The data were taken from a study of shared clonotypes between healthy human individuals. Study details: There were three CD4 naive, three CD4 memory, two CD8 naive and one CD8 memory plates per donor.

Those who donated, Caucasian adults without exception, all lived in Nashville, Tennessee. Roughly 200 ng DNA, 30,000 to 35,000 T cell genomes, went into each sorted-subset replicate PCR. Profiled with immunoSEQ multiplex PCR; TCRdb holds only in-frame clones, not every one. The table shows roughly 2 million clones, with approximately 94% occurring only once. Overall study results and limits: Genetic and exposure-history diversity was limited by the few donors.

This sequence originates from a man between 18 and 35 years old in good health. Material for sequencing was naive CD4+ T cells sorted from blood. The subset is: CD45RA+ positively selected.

Here the CDR3 reads CASSSLAGVREQFF. The CDR3 bases are TGTGCCAGCAGTTCTCTAGCGGGGGTGAGGGAGCAGTTCTTC. The rearrangement uses TRBV28 and TRBJ2-1; 10 bases map to TRBD2. This CDR3 has 14 residues. The junction had 7 bases not matched to a gene; V was cut back by 4 bases and J by 10 bases. CDR1 and CDR2 (germline): MDHEN, SYDVKM.